This TCR beta chain was recorded in a study of breast tumors, draining lymph nodes, adjacent tissues. Germline CDR1 is SNHLY and CDR2 is FYNNEI. The CDR3 is 13 residues long. V dropped 6 bases and J dropped 8 bases, with 13 bases sitting between them. This clonotype was observed at least ten times. Antigen specificity is unknown. Study-level results: Tumors had less TCR diversity than lymph nodes, more than nontumor tissue. The lymph node origin of tumor T cells was framed as consistent with a hypothesis, not demonstrated. Findings are consistent with lymph node origin and intratumoral expansion of most tumor T cells.

Samples came from axillary lymph nodes draining the breast cancer. TCRdb re-called the multiplex PCR reads through MiXCR, storing one row per CDR3 protein. Counted here are 100,000 to 150,000 distinct CDR3 sequences, under 25% occurring once; the ten biggest clones make up around 2.6%. The chain couples TRBV2 to TRBJ1-4; a possible D gene is TRBD1 (6 bases). What was sequenced was axillary lymph node tissue. The clonotype was recovered from a female donor with breast cancer. Some clones in this sample may be carry-over from other donors' samples. The CDR3 DNA follows: TGTGCCAGCAGCCACAGGGCCGGAGAAAAACTGTTTTTT. Amino acid sequence: CASSHRAGEKLFF.